Reported below is one TCR beta chain. This sample was included in a study of blood T cell repertoires in COVID-19. Overall study: In each case, the material was cDNA or gDNA derived from T cells, B-cell-depleted T cells, or PBMCs.

In the study's own analysis: From reference gene primer amplification, estimates of nucleated cell counts were derived. The data were produced by immunoSEQ multiplex PCR, yet TCRdb's version contains in-frame clones alone and is incomplete. D and trimming come from the DNA, and the V and J calls and clone size come from that table. The top ten clones hold approximately 10% of a sample with tens of thousands of clones, 85% to 90% of them seen once. The receptor was isolated from a man aged 50-60 years with active COVID-19. Sequencing used peripheral blood.

The CDR3 region is CATSDRGPIETQYF. For the CDR3, the DNA is TGTGCCACCAGTGATCGCGGGCCCATAGAGACCCAGTACTTC. This chain links TRBV24-1 with TRBJ2-5, with D possibly matching TRBD2 (5 bases). Germline V CDR1 and CDR2: KGHDR, SFDVKD. CDR3 length: 14 amino acids. Trimming removed 3 bases from V and 4 bases from J, with 11 bases in between.